The 15 T cell receptor beta chains below all came from one sample that was sequenced in a study of spatial heterogeneity in lung cancer. TCRdb independently ran MiXCR on the 5' RACE reads; one entry per CDR3 protein. The top ten clones hold roughly 24% of a sample with about 16,000 distinct CDR3 sequences, 6.3% of them seen once. Documented time point: blood at routine non-recurrence follow-up after resection. The sample in question was PBMCs, obtained at follow-up. Every receptor here comes from a male donor with early-stage non-small cell lung cancer.

The chain couples TRBV6-5 to TRBJ2-1; 7 positions match TRBD2. J gave up 2 bases and V 6 bases, and 7 bases lay outside the gene matches. Germline CDR1 is MNHEY and CDR2 is SVGAGI. CDR3 size: 15 residues. Here the CDR3 DNA reads TGTGCCAGCAGACCGAGCGGGACCCCCTACAATGAGCAGTTCTTC. It codes for CASRPSGTPYNEQFF.

This clonotype was seen at least ten times. V is TRBV9 and J is TRBJ2-5, with D hard to call. The CDR3 has 13 residues. V was pared by 0 bases and J by 3 bases, with 6 bases between. In germline, CDR1 is SGDLS, CDR2 YYNGEE. The CDR3 loop reads CASSVGTKETQYF. The CDR3, as DNA: TGTGCCAGCAGCGTAGGTACTAAAGAGACCCAGTACTTC.

In this sample, this clonotype turned up many times. The CDR3, as DNA: TGTGCCAGCAGCTTCAATGTCGGAGGGGGCGAGCCCCAGCATTTT. It codes for CASSFNVGGGEPQHF. The rearrangement links TRBV11-2 to TRBJ1-5; 7 nucleotides match TRBD1. Trimming removed 3 bases from V and 8 bases from J; junction bases left unmatched: 10. Germline CDR1 and CDR2: SGHAT and FQNNGV. The CDR3 runs 15 residues.

Ten or more counts support this clonotype. The chain combines TRBV28 with TRBJ1-4; D not certain. Trimming removed 5 bases at V and 7 bases at J, with 14 bases between. The CDR3 spans 14 residues. Germline lookup yields CDR1 MDHEN and CDR2 SYDVKM. CDR3 DNA: TGTGCCAGCAGTCGGCGGGCTTACGGTGAAAAACTGTTTTTT. It codes for CASSRRAYGEKLFF.

This clonotype was counted many times. The V and J genes are TRBV7-8 and TRBJ1-1, with D perhaps matching TRBD1 (5 bases). V was cut by 1 base and J by 0 bases, with 9 bases left in between. Germline CDR1 reads SGHVS; CDR2 reads FQNEAQ. The CDR3 runs to 15 residues. The CDR3 here is CASSLVATVNTEAFF. CDR3 DNA sequence: TGTGCCAGCAGCTTAGTCGCGACAGTGAACACTGAAGCTTTCTTT.

This clonotype was seen many times. The chain joins TRBV2 to TRBJ2-5; maybe TRBD1 (5 bases). The CDR3 runs to 14 residues. Trimming removed 6 bases from V and 3 bases from J, with 14 bases in between. Germline-derived CDR1 and CDR2 are SNHLY and FYNNEI. The CDR3 DNA reads as TGTGCCAGCAGGGCCTTCAGGACAAAAGAGACCCAGTACTTC. Amino acids: CASRAFRTKETQYF.

This clonotype was recorded many times. This chain joins TRBV19 and TRBJ1-1; 7 positions agree with TRBD1. Germline trimming cut 7 bases from V and 8 bases from J; bases unmatched to any gene: 13. The germline V gene encodes CDR1 LNHDA and CDR2 SQIVND (reference sequence). This CDR3 has 14 residues. Here the CDR3 DNA reads TGTGCCAGTACCCCGGGAGGGGGCGCGTCCGAAGCTTTCTTT. It yields the protein CASTPGGGASEAFF.

This clonotype was counted ten times or more. This rearrangement joins TRBV28 to TRBJ2-3; 9 bases match TRBD1. The junction had 7 bases not matched to a gene; V was cut back by 1 base and J by 2 bases. Germline V gene lookup returns CDR1 MDHEN and CDR2 SYDVKM. There are 17 residues in the CDR3. This CDR3 is CASSLFGTGPATDTQYF. CDR3 sequence (DNA): TGTGCCAGCAGTTTATTCGGGACAGGGCCTGCCACAGATACGCAGTATTTT.

The gene calls are TRBV19 and TRBJ1-5, with a possible D match to TRBD1 (6 bases). Germline values: CDR1 LNHDA, CDR2 SQIVND (reference sequence). The V and J ends lost 6 bases and 3 bases respectively, with 12 bases between them. The CDR3 runs to 14 residues. Written as DNA, the CDR3 is TGTGCCAGTAGCTTGACAGGTTACAATCAGCCCCAGCATTTT. It specifies CASSLTGYNQPQHF.

Many counts were recorded for this clonotype. The chain employs TRBV11-2 and TRBJ2-7; D possibly corresponds to TRBD2 (6 bases). The CDR3 has 14 residues. CDR1 and CDR2 (germline): SGHAT, FQNNGV. V was pared by 4 bases and J by 2 bases, with 12 bases between. Here the CDR3 DNA reads TGTGCCAGCAGCTCCGCGGGGAGTCCCTACGAGCAGTACTTC. Amino acid sequence: CASSSAGSPYEQYF.

Many counts were recorded for this clonotype. V and J are TRBV6-2 or TRBV6-3 and TRBJ2-1, with D possibly being TRBD2 (5 bases). Trimming left V 0 bases short and J 2 bases short, with 8 bases between. Germline loops: CDR1 MNHEY, CDR2 SVGEGT. The CDR3 runs 15 residues. For the CDR3, the DNA is TGTGCCAGCAGTTACTCTGGAGGCGCCTACAATGAGCAGTTCTTC. This gives the protein CASSYSGGAYNEQFF.

By share, this clonotype counts as medium-sized. This chain connects TRBV6-5 to TRBJ2-3; unclear D gene. The CDR3 contains 15 residues. Germline V gene data show CDR1 as MNHEY and CDR2 as SVGAGI. V was cut by 6 bases and J by 0 bases, with 13 bases left in between. The CDR3 DNA reads TGTGCCAGCAGCCCGTTCCGGCCTAGCACAGATACGCAGTATTTT. Residues: CASSPFRPSTDTQYF.

This clonotype is judged medium-sized (0.01 to 0.1%). The V gene is TRBV3-1, the J gene TRBJ2-5; 10 nucleotides agree with TRBD1. The CDR3 has 15 residues. Trimming removed 5 bases from V and 5 bases from J; junction bases left unmatched: 8. The germline CDR1 and CDR2 sequences are LGHDT and YNNKEL (reference sequence). The DNA of the CDR3 is TGTGCCAGCAGCTTAAAGACAGGGGGCGAGGAGACCCAGTACTTC. Its translation: CASSLKTGGEETQYF.

This clonotype is judged medium-sized. V is TRBV4-3 and J is TRBJ2-7; 8 nucleotides align to TRBD1. Trimming removed 1 base from V and 2 bases from J; junction bases left unmatched: 7. The CDR3 has 16 amino acids. From germline, CDR1 is LGHNA and CDR2 YSLEER. The CDR3 reads CASSQGPGTGPYEQYF. The CDR3 DNA follows: TGCGCCAGCAGCCAAGGACCCGGGACAGGACCCTACGAGCAGTACTTC.

This clonotype was seen many times. The V call is TRBV7-2, the J call TRBJ2-5; no clear D gene. V lost 0 bases and J lost 1, with 3 bases in between. The CDR3 spans 13 residues. Per the germline V gene, CDR1 is SGHTA and CDR2 is FQGNSA. CDR3 DNA sequence: TGTGCCAGCAGCTTAGCCGCCCAAGAGACCCAGTACTTC. Its translation is CASSLAAQETQYF.